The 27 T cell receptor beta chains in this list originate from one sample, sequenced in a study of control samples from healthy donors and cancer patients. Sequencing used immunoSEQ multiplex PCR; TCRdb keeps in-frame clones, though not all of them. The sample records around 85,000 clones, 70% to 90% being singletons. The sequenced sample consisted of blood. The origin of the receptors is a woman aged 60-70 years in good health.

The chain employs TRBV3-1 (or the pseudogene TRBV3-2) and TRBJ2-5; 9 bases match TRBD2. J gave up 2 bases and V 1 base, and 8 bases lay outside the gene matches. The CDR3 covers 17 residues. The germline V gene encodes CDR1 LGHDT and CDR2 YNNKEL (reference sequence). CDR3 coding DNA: TGTGCCAGCAGCCAAGGCTGGACTAGCGCGATACAAGAGACCCAGTACTTC. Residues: CASSQGWTSAIQETQYF.

The CDR3 loop is CASSLLATTNEKLFF. In DNA, the CDR3 is TGTGCCAGCAGCCTGCTGGCGACAACTAATGAAAAACTGTTTTTT. This chain links TRBV7-9 with TRBJ1-4; D remains unclear. The CDR3 has 15 amino acids. V shed 5 bases and J shed 0 bases, with 10 bases lying between them. Germline CDR1 SEHNR, CDR2 FQNEAQ (reference sequence). The full variable domain, rest sourced from reference TRBV7-9 and TRBJ1-4, is DTGVSQNPRHKITKRGQNVTFRCDPISEHNRLYWYRQTLGQGPEFLTYFQNEAQLEKSRLLSDRFSAERPKGSFSTLEIQRTEQGDSAMYLCASSLLATTNEKLFFGSGTQLSVL.

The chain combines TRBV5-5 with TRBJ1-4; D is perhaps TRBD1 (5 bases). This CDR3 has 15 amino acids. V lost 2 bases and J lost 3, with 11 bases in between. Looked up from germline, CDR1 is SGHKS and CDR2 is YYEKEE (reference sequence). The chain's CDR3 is CASSLLAGPNEKLFF. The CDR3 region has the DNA TGTGCCAGCAGCTTATTGGCAGGGCCTAATGAAAAACTGTTTTTT.

The CDR3 DNA reads as TGTGCCAGCAGCCAAGGCCCCCTAGCGGACAATGAGCAGTTCTTC. It is translated as CASSQGPLADNEQFF. The chain employs TRBV4-2 and TRBJ2-1; 7 positions match TRBD2. With 1 base clipped from V and 5 bases from J, the junction kept 5 bases outside the gene matches. Germline V CDR1 and CDR2: LGHNA, YNFKEQ. The CDR3 runs 15 residues.

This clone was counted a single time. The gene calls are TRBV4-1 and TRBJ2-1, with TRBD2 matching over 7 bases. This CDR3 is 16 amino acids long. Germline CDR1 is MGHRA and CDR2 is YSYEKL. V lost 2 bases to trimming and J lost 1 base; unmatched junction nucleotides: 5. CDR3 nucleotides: TGCGCCAGCAGCCAACCGAGCGGGGCGTCCTACAATGAGCAGTTCTTC. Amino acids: CASSQPSGASYNEQFF.

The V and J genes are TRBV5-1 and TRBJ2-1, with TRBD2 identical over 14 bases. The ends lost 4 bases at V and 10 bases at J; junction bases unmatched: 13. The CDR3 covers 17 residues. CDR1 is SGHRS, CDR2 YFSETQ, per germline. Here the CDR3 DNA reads TGCGCCAGCAGCCCGAGGACGACTAGCGGGGGGGCCCGGGAGCAGTTCTTC. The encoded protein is CASSPRTTSGGAREQFF.

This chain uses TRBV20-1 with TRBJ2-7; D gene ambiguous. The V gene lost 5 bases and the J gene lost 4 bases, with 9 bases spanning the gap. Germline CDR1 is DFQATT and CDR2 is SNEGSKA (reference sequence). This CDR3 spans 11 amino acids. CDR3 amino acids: CSARMGYEQYF. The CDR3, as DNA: TGCAGTGCTCGGATGGGGTACGAGCAGTACTTC.

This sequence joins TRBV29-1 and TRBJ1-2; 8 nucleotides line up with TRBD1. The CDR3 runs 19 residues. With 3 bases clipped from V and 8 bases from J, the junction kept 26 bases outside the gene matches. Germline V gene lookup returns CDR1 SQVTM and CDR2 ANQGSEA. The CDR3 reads CSVDNRDRHTTLLWGGYTF. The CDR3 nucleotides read TGCAGCGTTGATAACCGGGACAGGCACACCACTCTCCTATGGGGCGGCTACACCTTC. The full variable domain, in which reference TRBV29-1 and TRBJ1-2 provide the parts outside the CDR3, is SAVISQKPSRDICQRGTSLTIQCQVDSQVTMMFWYRQQPGQSLTLIATANQGSEATYESGFVIDKFPISRPNLTFSTLTVSNMSPEDSSIYLCSVDNRDRHTTLLWGGYTFGSGTRLTVV.

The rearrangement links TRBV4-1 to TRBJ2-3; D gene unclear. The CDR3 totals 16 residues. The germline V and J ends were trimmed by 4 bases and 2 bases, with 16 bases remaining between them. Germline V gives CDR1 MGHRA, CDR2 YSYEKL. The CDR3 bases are TGCGCCAGCAGCCCCCTAATCTTCGGCGACACAGATACGCAGTATTTT. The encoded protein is CASSPLIFGDTDTQYF.

The CDR3 here is CATSRQGAGQPQHF. In DNA form, the CDR3 reads TGTGCCACCAGCAGACAGGGGGCGGGTCAGCCCCAGCATTTT. The gene calls are TRBV15 and TRBJ1-5, with 8 bases aligning to TRBD1. Germline assignment: CDR1 LNHNV and CDR2 YYDKDF (reference sequence). The J segment lost 6 bases and the V segment lost 2 bases, leaving 3 bases of the junction unmatched. The CDR3 sequence is 14 residues long.

The CDR3 coding sequence is TGTGCCAGCAGCTTACGGCCGAACACTGAAGCTTTCTTT. Protein product: CASSLRPNTEAFF. The chain joins TRBV7-7 to TRBJ1-1; no definite D call. The germline CDR1 and CDR2 sequences are SSHAT and FNYEAQ (reference sequence). The CDR3 loop spans 13 amino acids. Trimming shortened V by 2 bases and J by 1 base, and 5 bases separated the two germline ends.

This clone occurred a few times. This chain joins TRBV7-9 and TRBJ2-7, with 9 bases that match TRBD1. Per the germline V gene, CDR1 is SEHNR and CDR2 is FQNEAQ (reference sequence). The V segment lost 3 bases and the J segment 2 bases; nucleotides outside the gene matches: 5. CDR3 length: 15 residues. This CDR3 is CASSLDRGSPYEQYF. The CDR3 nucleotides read TGTGCCAGCAGCTTGGACAGGGGATCCCCCTACGAGCAGTACTTC.

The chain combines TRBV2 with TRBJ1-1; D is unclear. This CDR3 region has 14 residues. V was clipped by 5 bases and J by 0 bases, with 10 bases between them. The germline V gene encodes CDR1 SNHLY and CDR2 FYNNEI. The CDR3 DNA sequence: TGTGCCAGCAGTCAGAATCCGATGAACACTGAAGCTTTCTTT. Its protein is CASSQNPMNTEAFF.

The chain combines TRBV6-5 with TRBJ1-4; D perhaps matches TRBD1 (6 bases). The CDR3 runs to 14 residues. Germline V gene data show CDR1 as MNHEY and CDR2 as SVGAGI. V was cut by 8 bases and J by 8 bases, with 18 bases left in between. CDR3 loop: CASGKQGLEEKLFF. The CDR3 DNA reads TGTGCCAGCGGGAAACAGGGATTAGAGGAAAAACTGTTTTTT.

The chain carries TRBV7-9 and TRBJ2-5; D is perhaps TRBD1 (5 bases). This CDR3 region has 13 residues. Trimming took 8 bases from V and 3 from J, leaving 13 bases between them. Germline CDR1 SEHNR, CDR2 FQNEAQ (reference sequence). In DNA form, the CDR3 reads TGTGCCAGCCATAAGGCAGGGAAAGAGACCCAGTACTTC. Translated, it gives CASHKAGKETQYF.

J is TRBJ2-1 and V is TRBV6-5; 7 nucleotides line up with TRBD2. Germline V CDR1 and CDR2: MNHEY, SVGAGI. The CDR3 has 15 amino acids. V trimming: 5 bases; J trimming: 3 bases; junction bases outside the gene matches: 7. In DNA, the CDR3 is TGTGCCAGCAGTCTCCTAGCGGATCTCTACAATGAGCAGTTCTTC. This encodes CASSLLADLYNEQFF.

The DNA of the CDR3 is TGTGCCAGCAGTGAACAGGGGAGCTATGGCTACACCTTC. It yields the protein CASSEQGSYGYTF. The chain couples TRBV6-1 to TRBJ1-2; a weak D match, TRBD1 (6 bases). This CDR3 region has 13 residues. Germline CDR1 MNHNS, CDR2 SASEGT. With 2 bases removed from V and 4 bases from J, the gap between germline ends came to 8 bases.

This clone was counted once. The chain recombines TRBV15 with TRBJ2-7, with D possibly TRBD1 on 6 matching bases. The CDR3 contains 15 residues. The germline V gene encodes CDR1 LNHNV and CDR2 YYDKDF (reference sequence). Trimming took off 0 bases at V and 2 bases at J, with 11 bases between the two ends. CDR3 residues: CATSRDTQGPYEQYF. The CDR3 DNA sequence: TGTGCCACCAGCAGAGATACACAGGGACCCTACGAGCAGTACTTC. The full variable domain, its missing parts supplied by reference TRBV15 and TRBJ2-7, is DAMVIQNPRYQVTQFGKPVTLSCSQTLNHNVMYWYQQKSSQAPKLLFHYYDKDFNNEADTPDNFQSRRPNTSFCFLDIRSPGLGDTAMYLCATSRDTQGPYEQYFGPGTRLTVT.

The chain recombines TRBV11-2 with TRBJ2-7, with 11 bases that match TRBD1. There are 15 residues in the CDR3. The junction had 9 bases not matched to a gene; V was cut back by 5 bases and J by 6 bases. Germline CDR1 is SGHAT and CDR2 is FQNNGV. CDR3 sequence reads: CASSPTGQGVSEQYF. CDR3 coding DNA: TGTGCCAGCAGCCCAACGGGACAGGGGGTTAGCGAGCAGTACTTC.

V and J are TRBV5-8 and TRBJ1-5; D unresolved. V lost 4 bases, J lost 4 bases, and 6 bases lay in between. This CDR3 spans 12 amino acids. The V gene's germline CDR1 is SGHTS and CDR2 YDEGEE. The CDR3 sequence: CASSRYNQPQHF. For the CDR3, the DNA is TGTGCCAGCAGCCGTTATAATCAGCCCCAGCATTTT.

CDR3 protein: CASSQDRAGMEYNEQFF. In DNA form, the CDR3 reads TGTGCCAGCAGCCAAGATCGGGCAGGAATGGAGTACAATGAGCAGTTCTTC. This chain connects TRBV3-1 (or the pseudogene TRBV3-2) to TRBJ2-1; D is uncertain. V dropped 0 bases and J dropped 4 bases, with 16 bases sitting between them. Germline V gives CDR1 LGHDT, CDR2 YNNKEL (reference sequence). The CDR3 extends over 17 amino acids.

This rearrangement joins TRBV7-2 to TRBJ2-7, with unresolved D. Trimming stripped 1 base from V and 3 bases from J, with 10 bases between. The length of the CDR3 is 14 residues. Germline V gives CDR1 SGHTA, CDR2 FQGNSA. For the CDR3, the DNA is TGTGCCAGCAGCTTAGGTAACAGATTCTACGAGCAGTACTTC. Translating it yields CASSLGNRFYEQYF.

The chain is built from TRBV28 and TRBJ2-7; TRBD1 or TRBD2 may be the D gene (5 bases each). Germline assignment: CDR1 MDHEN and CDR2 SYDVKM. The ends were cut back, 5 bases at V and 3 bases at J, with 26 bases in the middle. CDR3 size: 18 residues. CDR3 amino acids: CASSPSLTLGDYYYEQYF. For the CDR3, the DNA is TGTGCCAGCAGTCCCTCTCTCACATTGGGGGATTATTACTACGAGCAGTACTTC.

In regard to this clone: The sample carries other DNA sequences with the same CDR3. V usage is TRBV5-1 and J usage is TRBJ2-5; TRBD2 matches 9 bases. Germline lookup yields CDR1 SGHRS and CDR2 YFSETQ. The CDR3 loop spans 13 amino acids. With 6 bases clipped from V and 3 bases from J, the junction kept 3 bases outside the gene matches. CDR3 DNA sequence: TGCGCCAGCACCCTAGCGGGAAAAGAGACCCAGTACTTC. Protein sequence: CASTLAGKETQYF. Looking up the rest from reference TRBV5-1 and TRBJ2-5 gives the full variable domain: KAGVTQTPRYLIKTRGQQVTLSCSPISGHRSVSWYQQTPGQGLQFLFEYFSETQRNKGNFPGRFSGRQFSNSRSEMNVSTLELGDSALYLCASTLAGKETQYFGPGTRLLVL.

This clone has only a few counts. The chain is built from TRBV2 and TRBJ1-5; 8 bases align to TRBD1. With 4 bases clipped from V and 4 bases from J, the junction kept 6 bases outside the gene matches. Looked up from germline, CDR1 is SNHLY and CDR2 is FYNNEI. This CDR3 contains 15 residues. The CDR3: CASSAHRGDNQPQHF. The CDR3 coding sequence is TGTGCCAGCAGTGCGCACAGGGGGGATAATCAGCCCCAGCATTTT.

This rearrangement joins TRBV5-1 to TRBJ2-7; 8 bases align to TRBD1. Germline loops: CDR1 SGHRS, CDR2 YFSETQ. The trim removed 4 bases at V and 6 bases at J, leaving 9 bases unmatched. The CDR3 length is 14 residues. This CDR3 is CASSSTGTGGEQYF. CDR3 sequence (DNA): TGCGCCAGCAGCAGTACCGGGACAGGCGGCGAGCAGTACTTC.

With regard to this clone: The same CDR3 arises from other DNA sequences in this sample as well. The CDR3 nucleotides read TGTGCCAGCAGCCCCCGGGGTGCTGTGGGGGCGATCTATGGCTACACCTTC. Translation gives CASSPRGAVGAIYGYTF. The V and J genes are TRBV11-2 and TRBJ1-2; D may be TRBD1 (6 bases). CDR1 SGHAT and CDR2 FQNNGV come from the germline V gene. The CDR3 covers 17 residues. V was pared by 5 bases and J by 4 bases, with 23 bases between.